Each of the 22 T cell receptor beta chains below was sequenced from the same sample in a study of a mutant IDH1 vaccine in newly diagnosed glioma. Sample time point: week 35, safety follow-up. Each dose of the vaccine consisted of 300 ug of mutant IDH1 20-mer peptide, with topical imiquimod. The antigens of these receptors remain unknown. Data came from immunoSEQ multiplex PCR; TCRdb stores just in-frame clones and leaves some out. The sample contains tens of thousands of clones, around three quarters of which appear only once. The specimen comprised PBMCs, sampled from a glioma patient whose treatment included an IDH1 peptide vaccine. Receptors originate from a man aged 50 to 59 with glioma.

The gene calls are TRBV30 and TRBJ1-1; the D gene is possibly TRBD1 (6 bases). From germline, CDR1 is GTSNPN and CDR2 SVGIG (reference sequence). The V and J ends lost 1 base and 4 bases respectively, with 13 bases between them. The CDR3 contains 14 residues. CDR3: CAWSEGGDGTEAFF. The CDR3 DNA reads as TGTGCCTGGAGTGAAGGGGGGGATGGCACTGAAGCTTTCTTT.

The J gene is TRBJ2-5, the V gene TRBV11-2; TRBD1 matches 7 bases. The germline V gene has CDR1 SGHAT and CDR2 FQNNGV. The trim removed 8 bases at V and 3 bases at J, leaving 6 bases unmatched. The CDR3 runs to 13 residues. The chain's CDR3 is CASGKGQKETQYF. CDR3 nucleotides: TGTGCCAGCGGTAAGGGACAGAAAGAGACCCAGTACTTC.

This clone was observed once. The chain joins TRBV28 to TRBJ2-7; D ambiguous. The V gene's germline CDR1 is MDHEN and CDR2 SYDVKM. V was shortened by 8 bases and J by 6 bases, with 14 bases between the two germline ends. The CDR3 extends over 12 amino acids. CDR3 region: CASGRPTVEQYF. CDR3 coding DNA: TGTGCCAGCGGACGACCTACTGTCGAGCAGTACTTC.

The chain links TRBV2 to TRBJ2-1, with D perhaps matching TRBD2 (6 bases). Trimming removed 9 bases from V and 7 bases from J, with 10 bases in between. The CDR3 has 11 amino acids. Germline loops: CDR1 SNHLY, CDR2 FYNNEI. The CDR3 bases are TGTGCCAGTCGAGGAGGGAATGAGCAGTTCTTC. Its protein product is CASRGGNEQFF.

CDR3 DNA sequence: TGTGCCAGTGCCCAGGGGACCGAGCAGTACTTC. This codes for CASAQGTEQYF. This chain joins TRBV19 and TRBJ2-7; perhaps TRBD1 as D (6 bases). The CDR3 is made up of 11 amino acids. The V gene's germline CDR1 is LNHDA and CDR2 SQIVND (reference sequence). V shed 8 bases and J shed 6 bases, with 11 bases lying between them.

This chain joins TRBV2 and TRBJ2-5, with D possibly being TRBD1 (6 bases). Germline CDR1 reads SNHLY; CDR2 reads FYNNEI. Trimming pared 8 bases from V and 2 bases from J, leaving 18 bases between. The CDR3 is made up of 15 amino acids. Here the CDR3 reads CASGDTGYGQETQYF. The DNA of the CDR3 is TGTGCCAGCGGGGACACAGGGTACGGACAAGAGACCCAGTACTTC.

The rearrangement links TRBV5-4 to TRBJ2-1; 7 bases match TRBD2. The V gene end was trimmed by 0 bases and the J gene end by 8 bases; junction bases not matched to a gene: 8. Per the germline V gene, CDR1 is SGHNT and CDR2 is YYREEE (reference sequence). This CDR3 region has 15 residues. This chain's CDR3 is CASSLGGLGSDEQFF. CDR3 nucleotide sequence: TGTGCCAGCAGCTTGGGCGGACTAGGGAGTGATGAGCAGTTCTTC. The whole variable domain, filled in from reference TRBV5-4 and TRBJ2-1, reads ETGVTQSPTHLIKTRGQQVTLRCSSQSGHNTVSWYQQALGQGPQFIFQYYREEENGRGNFPPRFSGLQFPNYSSELNVNALELDDSALYLCASSLGGLGSDEQFFGPGTRLTVL.

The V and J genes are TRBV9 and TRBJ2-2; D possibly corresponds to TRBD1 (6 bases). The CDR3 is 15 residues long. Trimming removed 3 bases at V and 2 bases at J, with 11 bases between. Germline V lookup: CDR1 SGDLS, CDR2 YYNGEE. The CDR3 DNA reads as TGTGCCAGCAGCGCACGACAGGTCAACACCGGGGAGCTGTTTTTT. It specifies CASSARQVNTGELFF.

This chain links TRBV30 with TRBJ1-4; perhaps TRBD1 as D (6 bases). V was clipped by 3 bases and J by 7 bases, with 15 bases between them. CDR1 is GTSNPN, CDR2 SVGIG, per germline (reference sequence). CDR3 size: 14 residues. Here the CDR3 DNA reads TGTGCCTGGAGGTCACAGGGCGTCGGTGAAAAACTGTTTTTT. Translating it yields CAWRSQGVGEKLFF.

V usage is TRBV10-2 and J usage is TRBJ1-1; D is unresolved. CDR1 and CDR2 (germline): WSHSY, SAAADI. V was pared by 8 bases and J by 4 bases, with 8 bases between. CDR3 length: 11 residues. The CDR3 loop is CASRGVTEAFF. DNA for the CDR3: TGCGCCAGCCGGGGAGTCACTGAAGCTTTCTTT.

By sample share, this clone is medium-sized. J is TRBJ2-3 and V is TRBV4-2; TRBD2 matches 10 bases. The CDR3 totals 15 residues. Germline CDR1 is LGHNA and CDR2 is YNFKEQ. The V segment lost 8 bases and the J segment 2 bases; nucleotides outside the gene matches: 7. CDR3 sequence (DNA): TGTGCCAGCTCCAGCGGGAGGGAGTTCACAGATACGCAGTATTTT. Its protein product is CASSSGREFTDTQYF.

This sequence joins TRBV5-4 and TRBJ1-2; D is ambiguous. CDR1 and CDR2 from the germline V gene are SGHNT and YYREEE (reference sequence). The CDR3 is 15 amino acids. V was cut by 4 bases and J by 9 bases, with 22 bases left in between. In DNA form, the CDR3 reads TGTGCCAGCAGCCCGGGAGGTATCGTCCGTGAGAGCTACACCTTC. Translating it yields CASSPGGIVRESYTF.

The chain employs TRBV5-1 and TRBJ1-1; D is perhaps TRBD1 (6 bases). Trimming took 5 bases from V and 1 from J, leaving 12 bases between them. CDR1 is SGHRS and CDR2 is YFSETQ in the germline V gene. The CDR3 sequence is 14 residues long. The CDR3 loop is CASSYEGGNTEAFF. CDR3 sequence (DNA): TGCGCCAGCAGTTACGAGGGGGGGAACACTGAAGCTTTCTTT.

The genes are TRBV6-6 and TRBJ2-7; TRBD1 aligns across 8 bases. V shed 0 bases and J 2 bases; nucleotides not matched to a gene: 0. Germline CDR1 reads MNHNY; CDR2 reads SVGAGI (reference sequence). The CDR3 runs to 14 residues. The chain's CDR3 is CASSYSDRAYEQYF. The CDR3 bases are TGTGCCAGCAGTTACTCGGACAGGGCCTACGAGCAGTACTTC.

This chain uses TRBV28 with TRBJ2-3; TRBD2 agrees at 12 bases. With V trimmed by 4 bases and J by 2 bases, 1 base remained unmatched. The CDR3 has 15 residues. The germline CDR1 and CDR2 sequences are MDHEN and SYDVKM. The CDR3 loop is CASSSSGRATDTQYF. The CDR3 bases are TGTGCCAGCAGTTCTAGCGGGAGGGCCACAGATACGCAGTATTTT.

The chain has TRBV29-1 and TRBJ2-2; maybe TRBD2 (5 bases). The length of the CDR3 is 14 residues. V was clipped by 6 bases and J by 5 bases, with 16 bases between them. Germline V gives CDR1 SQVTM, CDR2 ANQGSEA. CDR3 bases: TGCAGCGTATTGAGTGTGGAGGTGACCGGGGAGCTGTTTTTT. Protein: CSVLSVEVTGELFF.

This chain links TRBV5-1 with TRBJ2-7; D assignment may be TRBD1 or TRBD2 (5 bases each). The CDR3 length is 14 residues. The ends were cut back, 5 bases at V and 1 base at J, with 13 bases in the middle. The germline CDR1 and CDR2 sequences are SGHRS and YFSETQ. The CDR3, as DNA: TGCGCCAGCAGTCCGGGGCCTCCTTCCTACGAGCAGTACTTC. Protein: CASSPGPPSYEQYF.

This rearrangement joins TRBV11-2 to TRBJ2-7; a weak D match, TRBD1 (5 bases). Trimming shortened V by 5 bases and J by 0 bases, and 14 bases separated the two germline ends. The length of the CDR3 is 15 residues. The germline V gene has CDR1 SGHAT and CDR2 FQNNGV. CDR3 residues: CASSLSTETSYEQYF. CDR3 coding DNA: TGTGCCAGCAGCCTCTCGACAGAGACCTCCTACGAGCAGTACTTC.

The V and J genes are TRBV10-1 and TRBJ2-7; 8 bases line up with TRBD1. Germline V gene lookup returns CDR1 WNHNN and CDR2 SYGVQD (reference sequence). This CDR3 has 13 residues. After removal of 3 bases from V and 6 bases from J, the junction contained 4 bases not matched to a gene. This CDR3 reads CASSESQGAEQYF. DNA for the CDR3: TGCGCCAGCAGTGAATCTCAGGGGGCCGAGCAGTACTTC.

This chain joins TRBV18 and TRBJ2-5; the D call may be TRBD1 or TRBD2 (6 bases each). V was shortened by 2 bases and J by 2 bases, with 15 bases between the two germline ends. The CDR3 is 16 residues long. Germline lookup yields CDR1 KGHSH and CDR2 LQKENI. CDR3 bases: TGTGCCAGCTCACCAGAAAGGGGGGCTGTACAAGAGACCCAGTACTTC. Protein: CASSPERGAVQETQYF. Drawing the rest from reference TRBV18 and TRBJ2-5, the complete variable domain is NAGVMQNPRHLVRRRGQEARLRCSPMKGHSHVYWYRQLPEEGLKFMVYLQKENIIDESGMPKERFSAEFPKEGPSILRIQQVVRGDSAAYFCASSPERGAVQETQYFGPGTRLLVL.

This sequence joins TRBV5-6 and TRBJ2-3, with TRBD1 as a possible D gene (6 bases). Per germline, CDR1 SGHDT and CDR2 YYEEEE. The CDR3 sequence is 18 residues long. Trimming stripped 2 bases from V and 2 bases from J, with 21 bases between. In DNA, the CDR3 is TGTGCCAGCAGCTTACAGGGTAGAGTTGATCGTAACACAGATACGCAGTATTTT. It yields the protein CASSLQGRVDRNTDTQYF.

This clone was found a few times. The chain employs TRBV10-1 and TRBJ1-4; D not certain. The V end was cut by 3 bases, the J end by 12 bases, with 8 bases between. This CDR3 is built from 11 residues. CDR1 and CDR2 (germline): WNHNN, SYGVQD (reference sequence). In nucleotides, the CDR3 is TGCGCCAGCAGTGAATACAAGCAACTGTTTTTT. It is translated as CASSEYKQLFF.